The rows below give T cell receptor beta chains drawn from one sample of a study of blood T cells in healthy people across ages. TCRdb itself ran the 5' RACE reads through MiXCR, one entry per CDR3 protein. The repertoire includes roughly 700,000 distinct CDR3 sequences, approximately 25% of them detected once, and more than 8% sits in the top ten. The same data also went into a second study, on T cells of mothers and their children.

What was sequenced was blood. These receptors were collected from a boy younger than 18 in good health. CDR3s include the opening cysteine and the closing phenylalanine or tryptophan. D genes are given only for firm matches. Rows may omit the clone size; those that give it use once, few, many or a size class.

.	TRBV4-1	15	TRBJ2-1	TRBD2	TGCGCCAGCAGCCCTACTAGCGGGAGCCCTGATGAGCAGTTCTTC	CASSPTSGSPDEQFF
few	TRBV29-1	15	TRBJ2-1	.	TGCAGCGTTGATAACTCAGGACAGAACTACAATGAGCAGTTCTTC	CSVDNSGQNYNEQFF
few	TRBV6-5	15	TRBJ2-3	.	TGTGCCAGCAGTTACGAGGGACATAGCACAGATACGCAGTATTTT	CASSYEGHSTDTQYF
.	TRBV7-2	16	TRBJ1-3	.	TGTGCCAGCAGACAAAACCCCTCAGGGGCCGGAAACACCATATATTTT	CASRQNPSGAGNTIYF
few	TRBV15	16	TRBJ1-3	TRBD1	TGTGCCACCAGCAGAGATTCACAGGGGGCAAGAAACACCATATATTTT	CATSRDSQGARNTIYF
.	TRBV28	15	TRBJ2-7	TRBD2	TGTGCCAGCAGCGGCGGGACTACACTCTCCTACGAGCAGTACTTC	CASSGGTTLSYEQYF
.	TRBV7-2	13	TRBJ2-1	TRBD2	TGTGCCAGCAGGTTCTCCGGGGGGAATGAGCAGTTCTTC	CASRFSGGNEQFF
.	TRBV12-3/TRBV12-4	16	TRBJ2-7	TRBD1	TGTGCCAGCAGTACAGGGGGCTACGATATTTCCTACGAGCAGTACTTC	CASSTGGYDISYEQYF
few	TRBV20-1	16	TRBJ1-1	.	TGCAGTGCTAGAATAGACACAGGCGTAGGGGCGATGGGAGCTTTCTTT	CSARIDTGVGAMGAFF
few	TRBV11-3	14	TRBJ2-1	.	TGTGCCAGCAGCTCGTCCCCAGGGAGGAATGAGCAGTTCTTC	CASSSSPGRNEQFF
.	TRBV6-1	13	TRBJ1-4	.	TGTGCCAGCAGGGGACTAAATAATGAAAAACTGTTTTTT	CASRGLNNEKLFF
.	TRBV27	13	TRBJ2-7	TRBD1	TGTGCCAGCAGCTCGGACAGGGTTTCCGAGCAGTACTTC	CASSSDRVSEQYF
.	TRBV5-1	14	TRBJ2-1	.	TGCGCCAGCAGCCCGCAGGGAACCTACAATGAGCAGTTCTTC	CASSPQGTYNEQFF
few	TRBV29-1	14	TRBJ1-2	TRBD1	TGCAGCGTCCCGGACAGACAGGGAAACTATGGCTACACCTTC	CSVPDRQGNYGYTF
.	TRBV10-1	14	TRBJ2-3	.	TGCGCCAGCAGTGAGTCACCAGCCACAGATACGCAGTATTTT	CASSESPATDTQYF
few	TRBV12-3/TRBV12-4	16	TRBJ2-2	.	TGTGCCAGCAGCGCCCCCAGGACGGGGTGGGCCGGGGAGCTGTTTTTT	CASSAPRTGWAGELFF
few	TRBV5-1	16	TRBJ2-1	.	TGCGCCAGCAGGACGACCCCGGGACATACAGACAATGAGCAGTTCTTC	CASRTTPGHTDNEQFF
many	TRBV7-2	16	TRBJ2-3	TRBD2	TGTGCCAGCAGCTTAGTTCTAGCGGGGGGAGGGGATACGCAGTATTTT	CASSLVLAGGGDTQYF
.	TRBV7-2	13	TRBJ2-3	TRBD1	TGTGCCAGCAGCTTAGCGCAGGGGGATACGCGGTATTTT	CASSLAQGDTRYF
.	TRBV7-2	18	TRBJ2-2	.	TGTGCCAGCAGCTTAGTTCATGGCAGGGGTCATGTCGCCGGGGAGCTGTTTTTT	CASSLVHGRGHVAGELFF
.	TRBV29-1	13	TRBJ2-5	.	TGCAGCGTGGTCGAAGGAGGCAGGGAGACCCAGTACTTC	CSVVEGGRETQYF
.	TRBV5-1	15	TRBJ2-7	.	TGCGCCAGCAGCTTGGAAGCTAGCCGACCCTACGAGCAGTACTTC	CASSLEASRPYEQYF
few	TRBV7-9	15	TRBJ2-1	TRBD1	TGTGCCAGCCTGCTTGGACAGGGGGCGCACAATGAGCAGTTCTTC	CASLLGQGAHNEQFF
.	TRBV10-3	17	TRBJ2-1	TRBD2	TGTGCCATCACTAAGGGCGGGAGGGTTAGCTCCTACAATGAGCAGTTCTTC	CAITKGGRVSSYNEQFF
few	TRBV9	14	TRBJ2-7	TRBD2	TGTGCCAGCAGCGTAGCTGCGGGAGGCTACGAGCAGTACTTC	CASSVAAGGYEQYF
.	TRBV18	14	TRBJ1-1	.	TGTGCCAGCTCCAACAGGGACATGAACACTGAAGCTTTCTTT	CASSNRDMNTEAFF
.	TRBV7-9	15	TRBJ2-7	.	TGTGCCAGCAGCTTAGTAACAGGGAGATCCTACGAGCAGTACTTC	CASSLVTGRSYEQYF
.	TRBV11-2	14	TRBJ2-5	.	TGTGCCAGCAGGGCACGGGACCCGTGGGAGACCCAGTACTTC	CASRARDPWETQYF
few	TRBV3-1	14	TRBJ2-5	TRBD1	TGTGCCAGCAGCCATATCGGACAGGGGGAGACCCAGTACTTC	CASSHIGQGETQYF
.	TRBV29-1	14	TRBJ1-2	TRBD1	TGCAGCGTTGACGGGGGACAGGGATACTATGGCTACACCTTC	CSVDGGQGYYGYTF
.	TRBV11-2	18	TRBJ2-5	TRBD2	TGTGCCAGCAGCTTAGACGGGGGACTAGCGGGAGTTCAAGAGACCCAGTACTTC	CASSLDGGLAGVQETQYF